This TCR beta chain originates from a study of early stage breast cancer tumors. Study at large: Most of the 16 invasive tumors were ER+, PR+ and HER2-. The ER+/PR+/HER2- tumors included seven or eight ductal and a few lobular carcinomas.

CDR3 length: 13 residues. Per the germline V gene, CDR1 is SGHRS and CDR2 is YFSETQ. Deletions cut 4 bases from V and 6 bases from J, with 14 bases between. Method: immunoSEQ multiplex PCR; TCRdb's copy keeps in-frame clones and lacks some. The table records more than 13,000 clones, about 80% of them present only once. This clone was observed a handful of times. Often about 95-310 mg of normal breast tissue was needed for DNA. This sequence joins TRBV5-1 and TRBJ2-7; D is possibly TRBD2 (5 bases). The source of this sequence is a person between 50 and 60 years old with breast cancer. The specimen sequenced was normal breast tissue next to the tumor. The chain's CDR3 is CASSPGEALEQYF. The CDR3 DNA follows: TGCGCCAGCAGCCCCGGGGAAGCCCTCGAGCAGTACTTC. Full variable domain (remainder filled in from reference TRBV5-1 and TRBJ2-7): KAGVTQTPRYLIKTRGQQVTLSCSPISGHRSVSWYQQTPGQGLQFLFEYFSETQRNKGNFPGRFSGRQFSNSRSEMNVSTLELGDSALYLCASSPGEALEQYFGPGTRLTVT.